Reported below is one T cell receptor (beta chain). Its target is unknown. Per germline, CDR1 SGHDT and CDR2 YYEEEE. The CDR3 has 15 residues. J was trimmed by 6 bases and V by 0 bases; bases with no gene match: 7. The sample comes from a study of response to subunit inactivated influenza vaccine. Notes on the study in general: It was suggested by the authors that few new T cells are recruited by each seasonal influenza vaccination.

TCRdb re-called the RT-PCR reads through MiXCR, storing one row per CDR3 protein. Of more than 400,000 distinct CDR3 sequences in the sample, approximately 10% are singletons; the top ten hold 10% to 15%. V gene TRBV5-6 combines with J gene TRBJ2-3, with 7 bases identical to TRBD2. The clonotype comes from a man aged 50 to 60 who received an inactivated influenza vaccine. Sample: PBMCs from blood, taken roughly 46 days after vaccination. The CDR3 loop reads CASSLAAGRADTQYF. The CDR3, as DNA: TGTGCCAGCAGCTTGGCAGCGGGGCGGGCTGATACGCAGTATTTT.